These 20 T cell receptor beta chains share one sample of origin, sequenced in a study of a mutant IDH1 vaccine in newly diagnosed glioma. Regarding time point: baseline, week 1 (first vaccination visit). This sample's treatment: pre-vaccination baseline after standard-of-care therapy. Here immunoSEQ multiplex PCR was the method, and the copy in TCRdb shows in-frame clones only, minus some. Of 68,000 or so clones listed, 75% to 85% are singletons. The material was PBMCs, obtained from a glioma patient treated with radiotherapy, temozolomide or both. These receptor sequences come from a man aged 45-65 years with glioma.

The rearrangement links TRBV4-1 to TRBJ1-2; D gene unclear. The CDR3 has 13 residues. V was trimmed by 4 bases and J by 1 base, leaving 7 bases between them. Looked up from germline, CDR1 is MGHRA and CDR2 is YSYEKL. The CDR3 sequence is CASSLDGNYGYTF. Written as DNA, the CDR3 is TGCGCCAGCAGCCTAGACGGTAACTATGGCTACACCTTC.

The chain joins TRBV5-1 to TRBJ2-2, with TRBD2 matching over 10 bases. The CDR3 contains 17 residues. The germline CDR1 and CDR2 sequences are SGHRS and YFSETQ. V shed 0 bases, J shed 5 bases, and the junction held 7 bases outside the gene matches. The CDR3 bases are TGCGCCAGCAGCTTGGCTAGCGGGGGTCCGGGAACCGGGGAGCTGTTTTTT. It codes for CASSLASGGPGTGELFF.

This chain connects TRBV9 to TRBJ2-7; D gene ambiguous. The CDR3 covers 13 residues. V gave up 4 bases and J gave up 3 bases, with 11 bases separating them. CDR1 SGDLS and CDR2 YYNGEE come from the germline V gene. CDR3 nucleotides: TGTGCCAGCAGCCCACAAGGCTACTACGAGCAGTACTTC. Translating it yields CASSPQGYYEQYF. Full variable domain (rest looked up from reference TRBV9 and TRBJ2-7): DSGVTQTPKHLITATGQRVTLRCSPRSGDLSVYWYQQSLDQGLQFLIQYYNGEERAKGNILERFSAQQFPDLHSELNLSSLELGDSALYFCASSPQGYYEQYFGPGTRLTVT.

This clone was observed once. The chain joins TRBV11-3 to TRBJ2-7, with D perhaps matching TRBD1 or TRBD2 (6 bases each). The V gene lost 4 bases and the J gene lost 5 bases, with 15 bases spanning the gap. Looked up from germline, CDR1 is SGHNT and CDR2 is YENEEA. CDR3 length equals 14 residues. This CDR3 reads CASSSRGGGNEQYF. The CDR3 DNA sequence: TGTGCCAGCAGCTCTAGAGGGGGAGGTAACGAGCAGTACTTC. The variable domain in full, with the rest retrieved from reference TRBV11-3 and TRBJ2-7, is EAGVVQSPRYKIIEKKQPVAFWCNPISGHNTLYWYLQNLGQGPELLIRYENEEAVDDSQLPKDRFSAERLKGVDSTLKIQPAELGDSAVYLCASSSRGGGNEQYFGPGTRLTVT.

The chain employs TRBV28 and TRBJ2-7, with D perhaps assigned TRBD1 or TRBD2 (5 bases each). The V end lost 5 bases, the J end lost 6 bases, and 23 bases lay between the germline ends. CDR3 size: 16 residues. Germline V CDR1 and CDR2: MDHEN, SYDVKM. The DNA for the CDR3 is TGTGCCAGCAGTCCCCGGCTGGGGGTAGCCGCGGCCGAGCAGTACTTC. Protein: CASSPRLGVAAAEQYF. The whole variable domain, remainder taken from reference TRBV28 and TRBJ2-7, is DVKVTQSSRYLVKRTGEKVFLECVQDMDHENMFWYRQDPGLGLRLIYFSYDVKMKEKGDIPEGYSVSREKKERFSLILESASTNQTSMYLCASSPRLGVAAAEQYFGPGTRLTVT.

To note about this clone: Other nucleotide sequences in the sample specify the same CDR3. The chain employs TRBV7-2 and TRBJ2-5; no clear D gene. The CDR3 is 11 amino acids. V dropped 3 bases and J dropped 3 bases, with 2 bases sitting between them. Per the germline V gene, CDR1 is SGHTA and CDR2 is FQGNSA. The CDR3 loop reads CASSLKETQYF. CDR3 nucleotide sequence: TGTGCCAGCAGCTTGAAAGAGACCCAGTACTTC.

V is TRBV7-9 and J is TRBJ1-2; D call uncertain. Germline V lookup: CDR1 SEHNR, CDR2 FQNEAQ (reference sequence). The CDR3 runs 13 residues. Trimming cost V 1 base and J 8 bases, with 11 bases left between them. The CDR3 DNA is TGTGCCAGCAGCTTAGGGAGGGATGAGGGCTACACCTTC. Encoded protein: CASSLGRDEGYTF.

This clone is labeled as medium-sized. The chain couples TRBV10-3 to TRBJ1-2; 9 bases are a match to TRBD1. CDR3 length: 14 amino acids. Germline lookup yields CDR1 ENHRY and CDR2 SYGVKD. CDR3 nucleotides: TGTGCGGTCTGGACAGGGGAAGAGAACTATGGCTACACCTTC. Translated: CAVWTGEENYGYTF.

The J gene is TRBJ2-7, the V gene TRBV6-1; 10 bases fit TRBD2. Germline V gives CDR1 MNHNS, CDR2 SASEGT. The length of the CDR3 is 15 residues. V trimming: 4 bases; J trimming: 4 bases; junction bases outside the gene matches: 7. The CDR3 spells CASSAGSSGGYEQYF. The CDR3 nucleotides read TGTGCCAGCAGTGCGGGGAGTAGCGGGGGGTACGAGCAGTACTTC.

This clone came up a few times. The chain joins TRBV7-3 to TRBJ1-1; no firm D call. V was pared by 6 bases and J by 4 bases, with 12 bases between. The CDR3 extends over 13 amino acids. The germline V gene encodes CDR1 SGHTA and CDR2 FQGTGA. The CDR3 loop is CASSYTRTTEAFF. The CDR3 DNA is TGTGCCAGCAGTTACACTAGGACCACTGAAGCTTTCTTT.

The CDR3 DNA follows: TGTGCCAGCAGCCTTTACAGGGGGACTAATGAAAAACTGTTTTTT. As protein: CASSLYRGTNEKLFF. V and J are TRBV5-4 and TRBJ1-4, with 8 bases matching TRBD1. J was trimmed by 2 bases and V by 4 bases; bases with no gene match: 4. Germline CDR1 is SGHNT and CDR2 is YYREEE (reference sequence). This CDR3 region has 15 residues.

This clone was detected a few times. This chain uses TRBV18 with TRBJ1-1; D is undetermined. Trimming left V 3 bases short and J 6 bases short, with 8 bases between. The CDR3 is made up of 12 amino acids. Germline CDR1 reads KGHSH; CDR2 reads LQKENI. Here the CDR3 DNA reads TGTGCCAGCTCACCGATGTCCTCTGAAGCTTTCTTT. As protein: CASSPMSSEAFF.

This rearrangement joins TRBV4-2 to TRBJ1-4; the D gene is possibly TRBD1 (5 bases). CDR3 size: 15 residues. The V gene's germline CDR1 is LGHNA and CDR2 YNFKEQ. The V and J ends lost 11 bases and 0 bases respectively, with 16 bases between them. CDR3 nucleotide sequence: TGTGCCGCCAGGGCCAGGCCCGCAACTAATGAAAAACTGTTTTTT. It is translated as CAARARPATNEKLFF.

The V and J genes are TRBV5-1 and TRBJ1-5; D is ambiguous. The CDR3 totals 15 residues. CDR1 and CDR2 from the germline V gene are SGHRS and YFSETQ. Trimming took 4 bases from V and 5 from J, leaving 16 bases between them. The chain's CDR3 is CASSRGPQVDQPQHF. For the CDR3, the DNA is TGCGCCAGCAGCCGTGGGCCCCAGGTGGATCAGCCCCAGCATTTT.

This clone was found once. This chain uses TRBV9 with TRBJ1-1, with TRBD1 as a possible D gene (5 bases). This CDR3 spans 15 amino acids. Germline values: CDR1 SGDLS, CDR2 YYNGEE. Trimming removed 1 base from V and 1 base from J, with 11 bases in between. The CDR3 nucleotides read TGTGCCAGCAGCGTATTCGGTCAGGGGAACACTGAAGCTTTCTTT. Protein: CASSVFGQGNTEAFF.

The rearrangement links TRBV4-1 to TRBJ2-3, with D possibly TRBD2 on 6 matching bases. The CDR3 is made up of 13 amino acids. V dropped 0 bases and J dropped 5 bases, with 6 bases sitting between them. Germline assignment: CDR1 MGHRA and CDR2 YSYEKL. The CDR3 coding sequence is TGCGCCAGCAGCCAAGAGGGGGGAGATACGCAGTATTTT. Protein product: CASSQEGGDTQYF.

This clone was recorded only once. The V call is TRBV27, the J call TRBJ2-7, with 11 bases that match TRBD2. J gave up 6 bases and V 3 bases, and 4 bases lay outside the gene matches. Germline V gene lookup returns CDR1 MNHEY and CDR2 SMNVEV (reference sequence). The CDR3 spans 14 residues. Here the CDR3 reads CASSLGLAEGEQYF. Written as DNA, the CDR3 is TGTGCCAGCAGTTTGGGACTAGCGGAGGGCGAGCAGTACTTC.

The V gene is TRBV18, the J gene TRBJ2-1, with a possible D match to TRBD2 (5 bases). V lost 3 bases to trimming and J lost 8 bases, with 17 bases between them. This CDR3 is 15 amino acids long. Germline CDR1 KGHSH, CDR2 LQKENI. CDR3: CASSPLGHGVDEQFF. The DNA for the CDR3 is TGTGCCAGCTCACCCCTGGGTCACGGGGTAGATGAGCAGTTCTTC. The full variable domain, its missing parts supplied by reference TRBV18 and TRBJ2-1, is NAGVMQNPRHLVRRRGQEARLRCSPMKGHSHVYWYRQLPEEGLKFMVYLQKENIIDESGMPKERFSAEFPKEGPSILRIQQVVRGDSAAYFCASSPLGHGVDEQFFGPGTRLTVL.

This chain links TRBV27 with TRBJ1-2, with no clear D. V was clipped by 6 bases and J by 4 bases, with 15 bases between them. CDR1 MNHEY and CDR2 SMNVEV come from the germline V gene (reference sequence). The CDR3 is 14 residues long. The CDR3 is CASRGHQIPYGYTF. CDR3 nucleotide sequence: TGTGCCAGCAGAGGGCATCAAATCCCCTATGGCTACACCTTC.

The chain carries TRBV6-5 and TRBJ2-1; 9 bases match TRBD1. The germline CDR1 and CDR2 sequences are MNHEY and SVGAGI. CDR3 size: 15 residues. J lost 0 bases, V lost 6 bases, and 3 bases had no gene match. The CDR3 region is CASRGTGSSYNEQFF. In DNA, the CDR3 is TGTGCCAGCAGAGGGACAGGGAGCTCCTACAATGAGCAGTTCTTC.